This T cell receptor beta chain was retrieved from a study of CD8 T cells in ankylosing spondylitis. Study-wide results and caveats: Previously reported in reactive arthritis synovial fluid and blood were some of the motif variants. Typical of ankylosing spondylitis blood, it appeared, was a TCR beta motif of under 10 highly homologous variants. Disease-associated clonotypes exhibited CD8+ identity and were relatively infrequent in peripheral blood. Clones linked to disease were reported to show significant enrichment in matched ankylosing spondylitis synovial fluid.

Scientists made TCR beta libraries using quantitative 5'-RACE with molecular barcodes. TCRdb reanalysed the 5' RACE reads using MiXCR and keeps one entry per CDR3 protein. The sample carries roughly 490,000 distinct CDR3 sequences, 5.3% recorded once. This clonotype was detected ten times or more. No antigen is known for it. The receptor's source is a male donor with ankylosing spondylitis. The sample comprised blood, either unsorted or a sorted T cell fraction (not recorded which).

The CDR3 bases are TGTGCCAGCCTATTATACCGGGACCGTTATACAGATACGCAGTATTTT. This codes for CASLLYRDRYTDTQYF. This chain joins TRBV28 and TRBJ2-3; D possibly matches TRBD1 or TRBD2 (5 bases each). V lost 8 bases to trimming and J lost 3 bases, with 21 bases between them. There are 16 residues in the CDR3. Germline-derived CDR1 and CDR2 are MDHEN and SYDVKM.